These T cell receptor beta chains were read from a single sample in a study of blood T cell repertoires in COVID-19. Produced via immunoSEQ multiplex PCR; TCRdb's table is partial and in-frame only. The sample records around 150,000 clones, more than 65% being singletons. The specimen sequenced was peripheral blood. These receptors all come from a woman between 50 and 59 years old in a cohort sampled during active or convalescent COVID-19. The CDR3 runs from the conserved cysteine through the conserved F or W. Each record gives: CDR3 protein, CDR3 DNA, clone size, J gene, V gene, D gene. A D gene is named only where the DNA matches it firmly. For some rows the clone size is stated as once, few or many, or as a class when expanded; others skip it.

CDR3aa: CASSLVFGTGYGYTF; CDR3nt: TGTGCCAGCAGCTTAGTGTTTGGGACTGGATATGGCTACACCTTC; abundance: NA; j_gene: TRBJ1-2; v_gene: TRBV7-9; d_gene: NA
CDR3aa: CAISEGTGAQWDEQFF; CDR3nt: TGTGCCATCAGTGAGGGGACAGGGGCTCAATGGGATGAGCAGTTCTTC; abundance: NA; j_gene: TRBJ2-1; v_gene: TRBV10-3; d_gene: TRBD1
CDR3aa: CASSPDLAGGKNEQYF; CDR3nt: TGTGCCAGCTCACCAGACCTGGCAGGGGGCAAGAACGAGCAGTACTTC; abundance: few; j_gene: TRBJ2-7; v_gene: TRBV18; d_gene: TRBD1
CDR3aa: CASSFQGSTEAFF; CDR3nt: TGTGCCAGCAGCTTCCAGGGGAGCACTGAAGCTTTCTTT; abundance: NA; j_gene: TRBJ1-1; v_gene: TRBV7-9; d_gene: NA
CDR3aa: CASRRQENTEAFF; CDR3nt: TGTGCCAGCAGAAGACAGGAGAACACTGAAGCTTTCTTT; abundance: NA; j_gene: TRBJ1-1; v_gene: TRBV7-3; d_gene: NA
CDR3aa: CASSPQGRGNQPQHF; CDR3nt: TGTGCCAGCAGTCCACAGGGAAGGGGCAATCAGCCCCAGCATTTT; abundance: NA; j_gene: TRBJ1-5; v_gene: TRBV6-5; d_gene: NA
CDR3aa: CATSSTGWYQETQYF; CDR3nt: TGTGCCACCAGTTCGACAGGGTGGTACCAAGAGACCCAGTACTTC; abundance: NA; j_gene: TRBJ2-5; v_gene: TRBV5-8; d_gene: TRBD1
CDR3aa: CSVVAGGLYNEQFF; CDR3nt: TGCAGCGTGGTAGCGGGGGGCCTTTACAATGAGCAGTTCTTC; abundance: NA; j_gene: TRBJ2-1; v_gene: TRBV29-1; d_gene: TRBD2
CDR3aa: CAIRPSGAMGETQYF; CDR3nt: TGTGCCATCAGGCCTAGCGGGGCGATGGGGGAGACCCAGTACTTC; abundance: NA; j_gene: TRBJ2-5; v_gene: TRBV10-3; d_gene: TRBD2
CDR3aa: CASSQGDRGNQETQYF; CDR3nt: TGCGCCAGCAGCCAAGGGGACAGGGGGAATCAAGAGACCCAGTACTTC; abundance: once; j_gene: TRBJ2-5; v_gene: TRBV4-3; d_gene: TRBD1
CDR3aa: CASSFPDTEAFF; CDR3nt: TGTGCCAGCAGCTTCCCGGACACTGAAGCTTTCTTT; abundance: NA; j_gene: TRBJ1-1; v_gene: TRBV5-5; d_gene: NA
CDR3aa: CASSLSPGDLTGELFF; CDR3nt: TGCGCCAGCAGCTTGAGCCCGGGGGACCTCACCGGGGAGCTGTTTTTT; abundance: NA; j_gene: TRBJ2-2; v_gene: TRBV5-1; d_gene: NA
CDR3aa: CASNTGLGTEAFF; CDR3nt: TGTGCCAGCAACACAGGGTTGGGCACTGAAGCTTTCTTT; abundance: NA; j_gene: TRBJ1-1; v_gene: TRBV19; d_gene: NA
CDR3aa: CASSLGQTNEQFF; CDR3nt: TGTGCCAGCAGCTTAGGACAGACAAATGAGCAGTTCTTC; abundance: NA; j_gene: TRBJ2-1; v_gene: TRBV7-3; d_gene: NA
CDR3aa: CASSPQISNQPQHF; CDR3nt: TGTGCCAGCAGCCCACAGATTAGCAATCAGCCCCAGCATTTT; abundance: NA; j_gene: TRBJ1-5; v_gene: TRBV2; d_gene: NA
CDR3aa: CASSGTLPGGNTDTQYF; CDR3nt: TGTGCCAGCAGCGGAACCCTCCCGGGGGGGAACACAGATACGCAGTATTTT; abundance: NA; j_gene: TRBJ2-3; v_gene: TRBV5-4; d_gene: TRBD2
CDR3aa: CASAWTGGTDTQYF; CDR3nt: TGTGCTAGTGCGTGGACAGGCGGCACAGATACGCAGTATTTT; abundance: NA; j_gene: TRBJ2-3; v_gene: TRBV12-5; d_gene: TRBD1
CDR3aa: CASSVAVGGREAFF; CDR3nt: TGTGCCAGCAGCGTAGCAGTGGGTGGGAGGGAAGCTTTCTTT; abundance: NA; j_gene: TRBJ1-1; v_gene: TRBV9; d_gene: NA
CDR3aa: CASTNTRSGYGYTF; CDR3nt: TGTGCCAGCACCAACACCCGAAGTGGCTATGGCTACACCTTC; abundance: NA; j_gene: TRBJ1-2; v_gene: TRBV6-6; d_gene: NA
CDR3aa: CASRRLSGGGLDTQYF; CDR3nt: TGTGCCAGTAGAAGACTGAGCGGGGGGGGGTTGGATACGCAGTATTTT; abundance: NA; j_gene: TRBJ2-3; v_gene: TRBV19; d_gene: TRBD2
CDR3aa: CSARGYNEQFF; CDR3nt: TGCAGTGCTAGAGGCTATAATGAGCAGTTCTTC; abundance: NA; j_gene: TRBJ2-1; v_gene: TRBV20-1; d_gene: NA
CDR3aa: CASSLAAGQRVKLFF; CDR3nt: TGTGCCAGCAGCTTAGCGGCCGGACAGAGGGTAAAACTGTTTTTT; abundance: NA; j_gene: TRBJ1-4; v_gene: TRBV7-9; d_gene: NA
CDR3aa: CAAGPYNSPLHF; CDR3nt: TGTGCCGCGGGACCTTATAATTCACCCCTCCACTTT; abundance: NA; j_gene: TRBJ1-6; v_gene: TRBV6-5; d_gene: NA
CDR3aa: CASRGTGDEKLFF; CDR3nt: TGTGCCAGCAGGGGGACTGGGGATGAAAAACTGTTTTTT; abundance: once; j_gene: TRBJ1-4; v_gene: TRBV12-3/TRBV12-4; d_gene: NA
CDR3aa: CASSYVHGGGEAFF; CDR3nt: TGTGCCAGCAGTTACGTCCACGGGGGTGGTGAAGCTTTCTTT; abundance: NA; j_gene: TRBJ1-1; v_gene: TRBV6-2/TRBV6-3; d_gene: NA
CDR3aa: CASSLIRAWSSPLHF; CDR3nt: TGTGCCAGCAGCTTGATCAGGGCTTGGAGTTCACCCCTCCACTTT; abundance: NA; j_gene: TRBJ1-6; v_gene: TRBV5-6; d_gene: NA
CDR3aa: CASTDRWSGYTF; CDR3nt: TGTGCCAGCACCGACAGGTGGAGCGGCTACACCTTC; abundance: NA; j_gene: TRBJ1-2; v_gene: TRBV6-5; d_gene: NA
CDR3aa: CASSQDGAGRPQHF; CDR3nt: TGTGCCAGCAGCCAAGATGGGGCCGGTCGGCCCCAGCATTTT; abundance: NA; j_gene: TRBJ1-5; v_gene: TRBV3-1/TRBV3-2; d_gene: NA
CDR3aa: CASSQEGGGYTF; CDR3nt: TGCGCCAGCAGCCAAGAGGGGGGTGGCTACACCTTC; abundance: NA; j_gene: TRBJ1-2; v_gene: TRBV4-3; d_gene: NA
CDR3aa: CASRLVDRESTEAFF; CDR3nt: TGTGCAAGTCGCTTGGTCGACAGGGAGAGCACTGAAGCTTTCTTT; abundance: NA; j_gene: TRBJ1-1; v_gene: TRBV12-2; d_gene: NA
CDR3aa: CASSKLWLAGEYNEQFF; CDR3nt: TGTGCCAGCAGCAAATTATGGCTAGCGGGGGAGTACAATGAGCAGTTCTTC; abundance: NA; j_gene: TRBJ2-1; v_gene: TRBV11-2; d_gene: TRBD2
CDR3aa: CASSAEGYGYTF; CDR3nt: TGTGCCAGCAGTGCGGAGGGTTATGGCTACACCTTC; abundance: NA; j_gene: TRBJ1-2; v_gene: TRBV2; d_gene: NA
CDR3aa: CASIAGGTSGNTIYF; CDR3nt: TGTGCCAGCATCGCAGGGGGTACCTCTGGAAACACCATATATTTT; abundance: NA; j_gene: TRBJ1-3; v_gene: TRBV5-5; d_gene: TRBD1
CDR3aa: CASSNVGGRQETQYF; CDR3nt: TGTGCCAGCAGTAACGTCGGGGGGCGACAAGAGACCCAGTACTTC; abundance: NA; j_gene: TRBJ2-5; v_gene: TRBV7-7; d_gene: NA
CDR3aa: CASSPGWTYEQYF; CDR3nt: TGCGCCAGCAGCCCAGGTTGGACCTACGAGCAGTACTTC; abundance: NA; j_gene: TRBJ2-7; v_gene: TRBV4-3; d_gene: NA
CDR3aa: CASSRGQGWETQYF; CDR3nt: TGTGCCAGCAGTAGAGGACAGGGATGGGAGACCCAGTACTTC; abundance: NA; j_gene: TRBJ2-5; v_gene: TRBV27; d_gene: TRBD1
CDR3aa: CASSSVSYEQYF; CDR3nt: TGTGCCAGCAGCTCGGTCTCCTACGAGCAGTACTTC; abundance: NA; j_gene: TRBJ2-7; v_gene: TRBV7-9; d_gene: NA
CDR3aa: CASSSGGYVAYEQYF; CDR3nt: TGTGCCAGCAGCTCGGGGGGGTATGTAGCCTACGAGCAGTACTTC; abundance: NA; j_gene: TRBJ2-7; v_gene: TRBV5-6; d_gene: TRBD2
CDR3aa: CATSDLQRRVREPQHF; CDR3nt: TGTGCCACCAGTGATTTGCAAAGACGAGTCCGGGAGCCCCAGCATTTT; abundance: NA; j_gene: TRBJ1-5; v_gene: TRBV24-1; d_gene: NA
CDR3aa: CASSYSGTENSPLHF; CDR3nt: TGCGCCAGCAGTTACTCCGGGACAGAGAATTCACCCCTCCACTTT; abundance: NA; j_gene: TRBJ1-6; v_gene: TRBV4-3; d_gene: TRBD1
CDR3aa: CASSERTSGAYNEQFF; CDR3nt: TGTGCCAGCAGTGAAAGGACTAGCGGGGCCTACAATGAGCAGTTCTTC; abundance: few; j_gene: TRBJ2-1; v_gene: TRBV6-1; d_gene: TRBD2
CDR3aa: CASSRGWTGGPPLSYEQYF; CDR3nt: TGCGCCAGCAGCCGGGGTTGGACAGGGGGCCCTCCCTTAAGCTACGAGCAGTACTTC; abundance: NA; j_gene: TRBJ2-7; v_gene: TRBV5-1; d_gene: TRBD1
CDR3aa: CASSYRGGEQAFF; CDR3nt: TGTGCCAGCAGTTACAGAGGGGGCGAACAAGCTTTCTTT; abundance: NA; j_gene: TRBJ1-1; v_gene: TRBV6-5; d_gene: TRBD1
CDR3aa: CASSWDNLAGELFF; CDR3nt: TGTGCCAGCAGCTGGGACAATCTAGCCGGGGAGCTGTTTTTT; abundance: many; j_gene: TRBJ2-2; v_gene: TRBV5-8; d_gene: NA
CDR3aa: CASSPRDRGREGYTF; CDR3nt: TGTGCCAGCAGCCCAAGGGACAGGGGTAGGGAAGGCTACACCTTC; abundance: NA; j_gene: TRBJ1-2; v_gene: TRBV7-2; d_gene: TRBD1
CDR3aa: CASSPRERTDTQYF; CDR3nt: TGTGCCAGCAGCCCCCGCGAGCGGACAGATACGCAGTATTTT; abundance: NA; j_gene: TRBJ2-3; v_gene: TRBV7-8; d_gene: NA
CDR3aa: CASSPRPDRGNSPLHF; CDR3nt: TGTGCCAGCAGCCCCCGCCCGGACAGGGGTAATTCACCCCTCCACTTT; abundance: NA; j_gene: TRBJ1-6; v_gene: TRBV3-1/TRBV3-2; d_gene: TRBD1
CDR3aa: CASSWTLGTGELFF; CDR3nt: TGTGCCAGCAGCTGGACTCTCGGAACCGGGGAGCTGTTTTTT; abundance: NA; j_gene: TRBJ2-2; v_gene: TRBV11-2; d_gene: NA
CDR3aa: CASSKAGTGKDHNYGYTF; CDR3nt: TGTGCCAGCAGCAAAGCGGGGACAGGGAAAGACCATAACTATGGCTACACCTTC; abundance: NA; j_gene: TRBJ1-2; v_gene: TRBV21-1; d_gene: NA
CDR3aa: CASSTGTGGFYEQYF; CDR3nt: TGTGCCAGCAGCACTGGGACAGGGGGCTTCTACGAGCAGTACTTC; abundance: NA; j_gene: TRBJ2-7; v_gene: TRBV7-2; d_gene: TRBD1
CDR3aa: CASSAGQAFSFEETQYF; CDR3nt: TGTGCCAGCAGCGCAGGACAGGCTTTCTCTTTCGAAGAGACCCAGTACTTC; abundance: NA; j_gene: TRBJ2-5; v_gene: TRBV7-8; d_gene: TRBD1
CDR3aa: CATSDLRAGLNEQFF; CDR3nt: TGTGCCACCAGTGATTTGCGAGCGGGGTTGAATGAGCAGTTCTTC; abundance: NA; j_gene: TRBJ2-1; v_gene: TRBV24-1; d_gene: TRBD2
CDR3aa: CASSLDPAYNEQFF; CDR3nt: TGTGCCAGCAGCTTAGATCCCGCCTACAATGAGCAGTTCTTC; abundance: few; j_gene: TRBJ2-1; v_gene: TRBV11-2; d_gene: NA
CDR3aa: CASTGQGTYSNQPQHF; CDR3nt: TGTGCCAGTACAGGACAGGGAACTTATAGCAATCAGCCCCAGCATTTT; abundance: NA; j_gene: TRBJ1-5; v_gene: TRBV19; d_gene: TRBD1
CDR3aa: CASSPRENEKLFF; CDR3nt: TGTGCCAGCTCACCTCGGGAGAATGAAAAACTGTTTTTT; abundance: NA; j_gene: TRBJ1-4; v_gene: TRBV18; d_gene: NA